These T cell receptor beta chains were read from a single sample in a study of CD8+ T cells in alopecia areata. Measured with immunoSEQ multiplex PCR; TCRdb has only the in-frame clones, and not every one. Here the sample spans 150,000 to 200,000 clones, around 60% being singletons. This material consisted of CD4+ T cells sorted from blood, taken at week 0. These receptors were taken from a human donor with alopecia areata. Both conserved end residues are part of each CDR3. The D gene is left open where the match is weak. Where a row states a size, it is once, few, many or the class of an expanded clone; other rows omit it.

J	D	V	size	DNA	CDR3
TRBJ2-2	TRBD1	TRBV10-3	.	TGTGCCATCAGTGAGAGCAGGGGGCAGCGCACCGGGGAGCTGTTTTTT	CAISESRGQRTGELFF
TRBJ2-1	.	TRBV20-1	few	TGCAGCGCGGACATCACTGAGCAGTTCTTC	CSADITEQFF
TRBJ2-5	.	TRBV15	.	TGTGCCACCAGCAGAGGCGGGACGGCAACCGAGACCCAGTACTTC	CATSRGGTATETQYF
TRBJ2-7	.	TRBV30	.	TGTGCCTGGGTGAACGTTGGCGGGACTTACGAGCAGTACTTC	CAWVNVGGTYEQYF
TRBJ2-3	TRBD1	TRBV6-1	many	TGTGCCAGCCAGGGGGTTGTCGCAGATACGCAGTATTTT	CASQGVVADTQYF
TRBJ2-5	.	TRBV19	.	TGTGCCAGTAGTATAGCGGTGGCAGCACAAGAGACCCAGTACTTC	CASSIAVAAQETQYF
TRBJ2-1	TRBD2	TRBV11-1	few	TGTGCCAGCAGCGAGACTAGCGGGGGGGCTCGTGGTTTCTACAATGAGCAGTTCTTC	CASSETSGGARGFYNEQFF
TRBJ2-7	.	TRBV7-2	.	TGTGCCAGCAGCTTAGCCTCAGCCTACGAGCAGTACTTC	CASSLASAYEQYF
TRBJ2-1	TRBD2	TRBV9	.	TGTGCCAGCAGCCCAGAGCTAGCGGGGGGATCCTACAATGAGCAGTTCTTC	CASSPELAGGSYNEQFF
TRBJ2-1	.	TRBV28	.	TGTGCCAGCAGTTTTATCGACAGCTCCTACAATGAGCAGTTCTTC	CASSFIDSSYNEQFF
TRBJ1-6	.	TRBV7-9	.	TGTGCCAGCAGGGGGGAGAGGGGCTACGGTTCACCCCTCCACTTT	CASRGERGYGSPLHF
TRBJ1-2	TRBD1	TRBV11-2	once	TGTGCCAGCAGGTCGACAGGGGGCTATGGCTACACCTTC	CASRSTGGYGYTF
TRBJ1-2	.	TRBV4-1	few	TGCGCCAGCAGCCAAGATCTATTGATCCAGGCTAGCAGGGGCTACACCTTC	CASSQDLLIQASRGYTF
TRBJ1-2	.	TRBV13	.	TGTGCCAGCAGCCCCGAGGGGTACTATGGCTACACCTTC	CASSPEGYYGYTF
TRBJ2-3	TRBD2	TRBV10-3	.	TGTGCCATCTCAGGCGGGGGGGCCTCTAGCACAGATACGCAGTATTTT	CAISGGGASSTDTQYF
TRBJ2-4	.	TRBV4-1	.	TGCGCCAGCAGCCAAGAAAGACCTAGTGCCAAAAACATTCAGTACTTC	CASSQERPSAKNIQYF
TRBJ1-1	TRBD1	TRBV29-1	.	TGCAGCGTTGAGGTACAGGGGGTTTTGACTGAAGCTTTCTTT	CSVEVQGVLTEAFF
TRBJ2-5	.	TRBV2	few	TGTGCCAGCAGAAACAGACCAGGGGAGACCCAGTACTTC	CASRNRPGETQYF